This TCR beta chain was recovered during a study of lymphopenia after photon versus proton radiotherapy. This CDR3 is built from 14 residues. The V end was cut by 6 bases, the J end by 7 bases, with 16 bases between. Germline V CDR1 and CDR2: LGHNA, YSLEER. Whole-study results and caveats: Survival link was tested only in deceased patients; proton benefit remains a possibility. Oligoclonal CD8+ Temra expansion after nadir drove photon patients' diversity drop.

To note about this clone: Its specificity is unknown.

Profiled with immunoSEQ multiplex PCR; TCRdb holds only in-frame clones, not every one. The data contain 25,000 to 35,000 clones, just under 90% of them singletons. The sequence was obtained from a woman between 55 and 75 years old with cholangiocarcinoma. Some clones in this sample may be carry-over from other donors' samples. The specimen comprised peripheral blood, sampled from a patient treated with proton-based radiotherapy. The chain joins TRBV4-3 to TRBJ2-1; D gene unclear. The CDR3 bases are TGCGCCAGCAGGGAGTCGTTTGGCCAGAATGAGCAGTTCTTC. It codes for CASRESFGQNEQFF.